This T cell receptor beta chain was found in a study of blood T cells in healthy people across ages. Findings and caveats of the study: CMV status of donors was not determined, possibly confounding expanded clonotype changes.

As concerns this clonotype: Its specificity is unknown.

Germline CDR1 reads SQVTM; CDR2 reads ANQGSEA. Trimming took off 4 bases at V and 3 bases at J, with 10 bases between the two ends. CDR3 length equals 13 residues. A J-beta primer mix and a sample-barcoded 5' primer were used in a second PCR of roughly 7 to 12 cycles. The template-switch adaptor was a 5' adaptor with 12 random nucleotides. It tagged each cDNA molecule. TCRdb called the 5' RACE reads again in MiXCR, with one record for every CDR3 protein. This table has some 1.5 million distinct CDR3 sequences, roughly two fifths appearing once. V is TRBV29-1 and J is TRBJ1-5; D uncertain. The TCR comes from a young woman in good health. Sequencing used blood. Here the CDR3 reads CSVGEGYNQPQHF. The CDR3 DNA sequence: TGCAGCGTTGGGGAAGGGTACAATCAGCCCCAGCATTTT.